Sequencing of this T cell receptor (beta chain) was carried out in a study of CD8+ T cells in alopecia areata. Across the study: Twice a day, 5 to 10 mg of oral tofacitinib was administered to treated patients. Affected scalp percentage set treated patients' severity scores.

cDNA reverse transcribed from extracted RNA served as the sequencing template. The assay was immunoSEQ multiplex PCR, and TCRdb's table has in-frame clones only and misses some. Here the sample spans 75,000 to 85,000 clones, about 71% being singletons. This clone was counted once. The antigen is not known. The sample's treatment: oral pan-JAK inhibitor, 5-10 mg twice daily. Study-level findings and limits: Normal skin contains resident alphabeta T cells, and these are also sequenced in scalp samples. Whether baseline CD8+ expansion is linked to response remains uncertain, given a single nonresponder.

CDR3 length equals 15 residues. V was cut by 6 bases and J by 2 bases, with 17 bases left in between. Germline V lookup: CDR1 MNHEY, CDR2 SMNVEV (reference sequence). The clonotype comes from a human donor with alopecia areata. The chain combines TRBV27 with TRBJ2-7; perhaps TRBD1 as D (6 bases). The sample was CD8+ T cells sorted from blood, taken at week 24, from a patient treated with tofacitinib. CDR3 sequence: CASRLLQGTPYEQYF. In nucleotides, the CDR3 is TGTGCCAGCAGACTTCTTCAGGGGACCCCCTACGAGCAGTACTTC.